This T cell receptor (beta chain) was sequenced in a study of graft-versus-host responses after intestinal transplantation. Findings of the study overall: Levels of circulating GvH clones at their peak were associated with early post-transplant HvG declines.

Sequenced by immunoSEQ multiplex PCR; TCRdb stores in-frame clones only, minus some. The repertoire holds fewer than 20,000 clones, around 70% seen once, with roughly 3% in the top ten. Points on this clone: Its antigen remains unidentified.

Graft tissue processing released intraepithelial and lamina propria lymphocytes. V gave up 5 bases and J gave up 3 bases, with 14 bases separating them. Per germline, CDR1 SEHNR and CDR2 FQNEAQ (reference sequence). The CDR3 has 14 residues. The source of this sequence is a human patient who received an intestinal transplant, so some T cells may come from the graft donor. Source: ileum tissue, taken 14 days after transplant. The V call is TRBV7-9, the J call TRBJ2-7; tentatively, D is TRBD1 (5 bases). CDR3 in amino acids: CASSQNPQDYEQYF. In nucleotides, the CDR3 is TGTGCCAGCAGCCAAAATCCACAGGACTACGAGCAGTACTTC.